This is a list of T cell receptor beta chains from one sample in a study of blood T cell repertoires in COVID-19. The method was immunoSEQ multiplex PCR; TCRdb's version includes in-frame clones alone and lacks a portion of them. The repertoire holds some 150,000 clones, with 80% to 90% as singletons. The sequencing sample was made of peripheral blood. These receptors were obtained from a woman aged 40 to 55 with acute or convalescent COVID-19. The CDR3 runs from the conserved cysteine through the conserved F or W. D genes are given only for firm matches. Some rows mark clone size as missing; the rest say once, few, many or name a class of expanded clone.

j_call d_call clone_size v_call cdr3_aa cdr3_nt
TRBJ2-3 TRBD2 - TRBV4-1 CASSQTIAGGDTQYF TGCGCCAGCAGCCAAACCATAGCGGGAGGTGATACGCAGTATTTT
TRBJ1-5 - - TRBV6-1 CASSELSGGGNQPQHF TGTGCCAGCAGTGAACTGTCCGGGGGAGGCAATCAGCCCCAGCATTTT
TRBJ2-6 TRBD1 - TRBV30 CAWGQGAFSGANVLTF TGTGCCTGGGGACAGGGGGCCTTCTCTGGGGCCAACGTCCTGACTTTC
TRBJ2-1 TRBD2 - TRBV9 CASSVGSSGDYNEQFF TGTGCCAGCAGCGTAGGGTCTAGCGGGGACTACAATGAGCAGTTCTTC
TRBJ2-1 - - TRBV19 CASTDRIDHEQFF TGTGCCAGTACAGATCGTATCGATCATGAGCAGTTCTTC
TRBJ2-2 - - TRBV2 CASRFEGFGELFF TGTGCCAGCAGATTCGAGGGTTTCGGGGAGCTGTTTTTT
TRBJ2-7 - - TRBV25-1 CASQEGPGEQYF TGTGCCAGCCAAGAAGGCCCGGGCGAGCAGTACTTC
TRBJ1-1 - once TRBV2 CASEGSDNTEAFF TGTGCCAGCGAAGGGAGTGACAACACTGAAGCTTTCTTT
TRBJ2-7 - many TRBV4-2 CASSPHGADEQYF TGTGCCAGCAGCCCTCATGGAGCTGACGAGCAGTACTTC
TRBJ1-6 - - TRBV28 CASSLIRVNSPLHF TGTGCCAGCAGTTTGATCCGGGTAAATTCACCCCTCCACTTT
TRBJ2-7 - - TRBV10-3 CAAGASVSSYEQYF TGTGCCGCCGGAGCATCGGTGAGTTCCTACGAGCAGTACTTC
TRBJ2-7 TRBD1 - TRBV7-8 CASSSNRQGANYEQYF TGTGCCAGCAGCTCTAACCGGCAGGGGGCTAACTACGAGCAGTACTTC
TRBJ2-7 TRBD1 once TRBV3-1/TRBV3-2 CASSRRQGDSYEQYF TGTGCCAGCAGCCGACGACAGGGTGACTCCTACGAGCAGTACTTC
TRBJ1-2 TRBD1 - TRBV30 CAWSGQWTGPNGYTF TGTGCCTGGAGTGGACAATGGACAGGGCCTAATGGCTACACCTTC
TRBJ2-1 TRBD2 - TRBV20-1 CSASLVFAGGSYNEQFF TGCAGTGCTAGTCTAGTTTTCGCGGGAGGCTCCTACAATGAGCAGTTCTTC
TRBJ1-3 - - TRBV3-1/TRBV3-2 CASSQDLSGGAGNTIYF TGTGCCAGCAGCCAAGATTTATCGGGGGGAGCGGGAAACACCATATATTTT
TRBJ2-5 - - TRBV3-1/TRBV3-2 CASSQVQALYQETQYF TGTGCCAGCAGCCAAGTACAGGCCTTATACCAAGAGACCCAGTACTTC
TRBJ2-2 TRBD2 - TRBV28 CASTLGSSGHTGELFF TGTGCCAGCACCCTGGGGTCTAGCGGGCACACCGGGGAGCTGTTTTTT
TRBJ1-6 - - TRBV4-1 CASSQDRVENNSPLHF TGCGCCAGCAGCCAAGACAGGGTTGAGAATAATTCACCCCTCCACTTT
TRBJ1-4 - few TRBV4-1 CASSPGRGGEKLFF TGCGCCAGCAGCCCAGGGAGGGGCGGCGAAAAACTGTTTTTT
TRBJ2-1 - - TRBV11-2 CASSLAGQYNEQFF TGTGCCAGCAGCTTAGCCGGACAGTACAATGAGCAGTTCTTC
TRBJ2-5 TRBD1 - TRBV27 CASFEGDRGSRETQYF TGTGCCAGCTTTGAAGGTGACAGGGGATCGCGGGAGACCCAGTACTTC
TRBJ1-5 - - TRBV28 CASSLFSENQPQHF TGTGCCAGCAGTCTTTTCTCTGAGAATCAGCCCCAGCATTTT
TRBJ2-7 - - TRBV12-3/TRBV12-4 CASRVADYEQYF TGTGCCAGCAGAGTAGCGGACTACGAGCAGTACTTC
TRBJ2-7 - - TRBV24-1 CATARGGGSPYEQYF TGTGCCACCGCCCGTGGGGGCGGGAGCCCCTACGAGCAGTACTTC
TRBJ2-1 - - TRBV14 CASSQEHWEQFF TGTGCCAGCAGCCAAGAGCACTGGGAGCAGTTCTTC
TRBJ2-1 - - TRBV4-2 CASSQPYPGEQFF TGTGCCAGCAGCCAACCATACCCAGGTGAGCAGTTCTTC
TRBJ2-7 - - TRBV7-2 CASSSRQSYEQYF TGTGCCAGCAGCTCCAGACAGTCCTACGAGCAGTACTTC
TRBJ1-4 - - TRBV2 CASSEANAGAGEKLFF TGTGCCAGCAGTGAAGCGAATGCGGGGGCAGGTGAAAAACTGTTTTTT
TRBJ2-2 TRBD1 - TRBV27 CASSPRQGQTNTGELFF TGTGCCAGCAGTCCCAGACAGGGCCAAACGAACACCGGGGAGCTGTTTTTT
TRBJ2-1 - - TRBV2 CASSERERYNEQFF TGTGCCAGCAGTGAACGAGAAAGATACAATGAGCAGTTCTTC
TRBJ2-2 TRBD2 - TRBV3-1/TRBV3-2 CASRTLTSGRINTGELFF TGTGCCAGCAGGACACTGACTAGCGGGAGAATTAACACCGGGGAGCTGTTTTTT
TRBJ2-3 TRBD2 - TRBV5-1 CASSTGLAGDTDTQYF TGCGCCAGCAGCACGGGACTAGCGGGGGACACAGATACGCAGTATTTT